The 5 T cell receptor beta chains presented below share a single source sample, sequenced in a study of T cells in Graves' hyperthyroidism and ophthalmopathy. Amplification of TCR beta CDR3 regions used RNA as the template. The HTBI primer set drove a first-round RT-PCR of the TCR CDR3. One entry per CDR3 protein, called by TCRdb with MiXCR from the multiplex PCR reads. The profile covers hundreds of thousands of distinct CDR3 sequences, with roughly 20% appearing a single time and around a third taken by the ten largest. The sample was blood. These receptors were obtained from a man aged 25 to 45 with Graves' ophthalmopathy.

The rearrangement uses TRBV11-2 and TRBJ2-7; 9 bases fit TRBD1. The germline V gene encodes CDR1 SGHAT and CDR2 FQNNGV. The CDR3 loop spans 17 amino acids. V gave up 1 base and J gave up 4 bases; unmatched junction bases: 11. This CDR3 is CASSLVSRDRVFYEQYF. The CDR3 DNA follows: TGTGCCAGCAGCTTAGTATCCCGGGACAGGGTTTTTTACGAGCAGTACTTC.

The sample holds many counts of this clonotype. The chain is built from TRBV12-3 or TRBV12-4 and TRBJ2-1; 7 bases line up with TRBD2. The ends lost 1 base at V and 3 bases at J; junction bases unmatched: 9. The CDR3 contains 17 residues. CDR3 sequence: CASSLGVGRVNYNEQFF. The CDR3 coding sequence is TGTGCCAGCAGTTTAGGGGTGGGGAGGGTTAACTACAATGAGCAGTTCTTC.

This clonotype was recorded many times. The chain uses TRBV28 and TRBJ2-1; no reliable D call. The CDR3 sequence is 13 residues long. Trimming took off 4 bases at V and 5 bases at J, with 9 bases between the two ends. In germline, CDR1 is MDHEN, CDR2 SYDVKM. CDR3 sequence (DNA): TGTGCCAGCAGTTGGGGTAGGGACAATGAGCAGTTCTTC. Translation: CASSWGRDNEQFF.

This clonotype was counted a few times. J is TRBJ2-7 and V is TRBV12-3 or TRBV12-4; 7 bases align to TRBD2. J lost 5 bases, V lost 7 bases, and 11 bases had no gene match. There are 14 residues in the CDR3. In nucleotides, the CDR3 is TGTGCCAGCAAGTCGCCGGGGGGAGCTAACGAGCAGTACTTC. This codes for CASKSPGGANEQYF.

A few counts support this clonotype. The chain employs TRBV6-1 and TRBJ2-3, with 10 bases fitting TRBD2. The CDR3 totals 15 residues. Losses at the gene ends were 4 bases for V and 3 bases for J; bases not matched to a gene: 4. Germline values: CDR1 MNHNS, CDR2 SASEGT. The CDR3 sequence is CASSARLAGTDTQYF. DNA for the CDR3: TGTGCCAGCAGTGCCAGACTAGCGGGTACAGATACGCAGTATTTT.